This T cell receptor (beta chain) emerged from a study of CD8 T cells in Susac syndrome. Germline values: CDR1 SGDLS, CDR2 YYNGEE. The trim removed 2 bases at V and 7 bases at J, leaving 5 bases unmatched. The CDR3 sequence is 16 residues long. RNA was extracted with the RNeasy kit, and a quantity of about 0.45 to 1 ug was reverse transcribed using random hexamers. TCRdb processed the immunoSEQ multiplex PCR reads anew with MiXCR; each CDR3 protein has one entry. The sample records some 260,000 distinct CDR3 sequences, 90% to 95% being singletons. The rearrangement joins TRBV9 to TRBJ2-2, with 13 bases that match TRBD2. The specimen sequenced was CD4+ T cells from PBMCs. The TCR originated in a human donor with multiple sclerosis. In DNA, the CDR3 is TGTGCCAGCAGCGTTGGACTAGCGGGAGCGGACGGGGAGCTGTTTTTT. It specifies CASSVGLAGADGELFF.